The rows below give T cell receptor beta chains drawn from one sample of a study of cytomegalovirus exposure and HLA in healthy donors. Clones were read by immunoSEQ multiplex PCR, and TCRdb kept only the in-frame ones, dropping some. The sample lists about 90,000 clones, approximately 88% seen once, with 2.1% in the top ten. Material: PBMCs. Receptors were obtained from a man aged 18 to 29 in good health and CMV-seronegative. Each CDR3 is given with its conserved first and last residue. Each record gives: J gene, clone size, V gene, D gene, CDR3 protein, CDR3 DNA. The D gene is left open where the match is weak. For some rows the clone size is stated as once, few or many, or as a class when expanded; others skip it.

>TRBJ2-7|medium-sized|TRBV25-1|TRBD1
CASSEYRTGGYEQYF
TGTGCCAGCAGTGAATACCGGACAGGGGGCTACGAGCAGTACTTC
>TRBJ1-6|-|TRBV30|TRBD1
CAWSAGTGVSPLHF
TGTGCCTGGAGTGCCGGGACAGGGGTTTCACCCCTCCACTTT
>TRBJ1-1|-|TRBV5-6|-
CASQGGTTEAFF
TGTGCCAGCCAGGGAGGTACCACTGAAGCTTTCTTT
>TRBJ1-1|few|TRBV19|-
CASSIDAGGTFPTEAFF
TGTGCCAGTAGTATAGATGCGGGGGGGACATTTCCTACTGAAGCTTTCTTT
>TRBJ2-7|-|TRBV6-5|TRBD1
CASSFAGTGINEQYF
TGTGCCAGCAGTTTCGCCGGGACAGGGATCAACGAGCAGTACTTC
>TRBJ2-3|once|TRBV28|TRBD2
CASSFGGRASDTQYF
TGTGCCAGCAGTTTCGGCGGGAGGGCCTCAGATACGCAGTATTTT
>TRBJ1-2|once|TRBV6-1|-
CASSEAPSDSNYGYTF
TGTGCCAGCAGTGAAGCTCCGTCAGACAGTAACTATGGCTACACCTTC
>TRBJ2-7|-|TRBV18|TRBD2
CASSPKTSGHSYEQYF
TGTGCCAGCTCACCAAAGACTAGCGGGCATTCCTACGAGCAGTACTTC
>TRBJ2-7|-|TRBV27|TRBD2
CASSLSPAGGPDEQYF
TGTGCCAGCAGTTTATCCCCAGCGGGAGGGCCCGACGAGCAGTACTTC
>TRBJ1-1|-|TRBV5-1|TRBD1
CASSFGTGGLNTEAFF
TGCGCCAGCAGCTTCGGGACAGGGGGATTGAACACTGAAGCTTTCTTT
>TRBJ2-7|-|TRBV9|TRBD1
CASSPRGQQYF
TGTGCCAGCAGCCCGAGGGGGCAGCAGTACTTC
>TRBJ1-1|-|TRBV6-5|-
CACRGGALGTEAFF
TGTGCCTGCCGGGGGGGGGCGTTGGGCACTGAAGCTTTCTTT
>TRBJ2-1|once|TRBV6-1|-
CASSEAAQGWYNEQFF
TGTGCCAGCAGTGAAGCGGCCCAGGGGTGGTACAATGAGCAGTTCTTC
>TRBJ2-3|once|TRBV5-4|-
CASSLLSDTQYF
TGTGCCAGCAGCTTGCTTTCAGATACGCAGTATTTT
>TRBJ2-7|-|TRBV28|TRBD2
CASRLTSGRGYEQYF
TGTGCCAGCAGGCTGACTAGCGGGAGGGGCTACGAGCAGTACTTC
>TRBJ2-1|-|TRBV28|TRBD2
CASSVAGGRRDNEQFF
TGTGCCAGCAGTGTAGCGGGAGGAAGAAGGGACAATGAGCAGTTCTTC
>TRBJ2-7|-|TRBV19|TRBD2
CASRPSGTSEDYEQYF
TGTGCCAGTAGGCCCTCCGGGACTAGTGAAGACTACGAGCAGTACTTC
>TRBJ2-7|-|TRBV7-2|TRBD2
CASRPPGLPYEQYF
TGTGCCAGCCGACCCCCGGGACTACCTTACGAGCAGTACTTC
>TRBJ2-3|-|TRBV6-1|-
CASTPYTDTQYF
TGTGCCAGCACTCCTTACACAGATACGCAGTATTTT
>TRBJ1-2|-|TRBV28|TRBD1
CASSFPQGAGYGYTF
TGTGCCAGCAGTTTCCCACAGGGGGCTGGGTATGGCTACACCTTC
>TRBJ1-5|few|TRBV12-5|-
CASGLVAAQPQHF
TGTGCTAGTGGTTTGGTAGCCGCTCAGCCCCAGCATTTT
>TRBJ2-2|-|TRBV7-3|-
CASSAIPGITGELFF
TGTGCCAGCAGCGCCATACCGGGAATCACCGGGGAGCTGTTTTTT
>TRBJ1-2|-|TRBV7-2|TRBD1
CASSTRGQGAYGYTF
TGTGCCAGCAGCACTAGAGGGCAGGGGGCGTATGGCTACACCTTC
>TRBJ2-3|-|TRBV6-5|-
CASSSTGTRSTDTQYF
TGTGCCAGCAGTTCCACCGGGACACGGAGCACAGATACGCAGTATTTT
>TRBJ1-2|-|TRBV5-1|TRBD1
CASSFGQGGGYTF
TGCGCCAGCAGCTTCGGACAGGGGGGTGGCTACACCTTC
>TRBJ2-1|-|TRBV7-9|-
CASSSLTGQYNEQFF
TGTGCCAGCAGCTCCCTCACTGGACAGTACAATGAGCAGTTCTTC
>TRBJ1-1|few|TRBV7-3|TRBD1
CASSRTGTASEAFF
TGTGCCAGCAGCCGCACCGGGACAGCCTCTGAAGCTTTCTTT
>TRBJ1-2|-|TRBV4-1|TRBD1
CASSQVGKTGGADGYTF
TGCGCCAGCAGCCAAGTCGGTAAAACAGGGGGCGCGGATGGCTACACCTTC
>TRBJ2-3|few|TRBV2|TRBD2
CASPLKDEAGGTQYF
TGTGCCAGCCCGTTGAAGGATGAAGCGGGAGGAACGCAGTATTTT
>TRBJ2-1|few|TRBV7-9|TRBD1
CASSPRTGVYNEQFF
TGTGCCAGCAGCCCCCGTACAGGGGTCTACAATGAGCAGTTCTTC
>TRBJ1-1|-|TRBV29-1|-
CSVAGGASEAFF
TGCAGCGTGGCTGGGGGCGCCTCTGAAGCTTTCTTT
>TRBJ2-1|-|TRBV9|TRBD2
CASSVEAGGPPIHEQFF
TGTGCCAGCAGCGTAGAAGCGGGAGGGCCCCCGATCCATGAGCAGTTCTTC
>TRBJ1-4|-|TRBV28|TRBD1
CASSPHLPGTGNEKLFF
TGTGCCAGCAGTCCACATTTACCGGGGACAGGGAATGAAAAACTGTTTTTT
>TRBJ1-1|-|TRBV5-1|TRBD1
CASSVDRAGTEAFF
TGCGCCAGCAGCGTGGACAGGGCTGGCACTGAAGCTTTCTTT
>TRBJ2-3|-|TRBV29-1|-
CSVSSDPTDTQYF
TGCAGCGTTTCGTCAGATCCCACAGATACGCAGTATTTT
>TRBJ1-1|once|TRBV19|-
CASSIVGISEAFF
TGTGCCAGTAGTATAGTCGGGATAAGTGAAGCTTTCTTT
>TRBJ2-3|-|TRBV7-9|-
CASSSEGLSDTQYF
TGTGCCAGCAGCTCGGAGGGCCTCTCAGATACGCAGTATTTT
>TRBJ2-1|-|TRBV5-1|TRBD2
CASTHGTSGNNEQFF
TGCGCCAGCACACATGGGACTAGCGGGAACAATGAGCAGTTCTTC
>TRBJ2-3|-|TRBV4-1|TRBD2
CASSPPGAGGDTQYF
TGCGCCAGCAGCCCTCCGGGAGCGGGAGGGGATACGCAGTATTTT
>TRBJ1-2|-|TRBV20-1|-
CSVSRTRGYTF
TGCAGTGTTTCACGGACACGCGGCTACACCTTC
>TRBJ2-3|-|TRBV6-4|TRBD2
CASSDFGRAADTQYF
TGTGCCAGCAGTGATTTTGGGAGGGCCGCAGATACGCAGTATTTT
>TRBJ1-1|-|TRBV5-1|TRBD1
CASSIAPVGQGAGSTEAFF
TGCGCCAGCAGCATCGCCCCCGTGGGACAGGGGGCAGGTAGCACTGAAGCTTTCTTT
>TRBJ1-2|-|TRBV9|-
CASSVGAGYGYTF
TGTGCCAGCAGCGTAGGGGCAGGCTATGGCTACACCTTC
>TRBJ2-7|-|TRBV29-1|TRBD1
CSVERGTGQDEQYF
TGCAGCGTTGAACGTGGGACAGGTCAGGACGAGCAGTACTTC
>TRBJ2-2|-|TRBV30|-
CAWVQGPNTGELFF
TGTGCCTGGGTACAGGGACCGAACACCGGGGAGCTGTTTTTT